The present TCR beta chain was sequenced within a study of shared clonotypes between healthy human individuals. HIV-negative, healthy adults without recent acute infections or vaccinations were the donors. The CDR3 is 18 amino acids. Trimming took off 4 bases at V and 2 bases at J, with 24 bases between the two ends. The germline V gene has CDR1 SGHDT and CDR2 YYEEEE. Each cell subset's genomic DNA was divided evenly among several immunoSEQ plates. Sequencing was performed with immunoSEQ multiplex PCR; in TCRdb, only in-frame clones are kept and a portion is missing. The table lists 2 million to 2.5 million clones, over 90% of them singletons.

This sequence joins TRBV5-6 and TRBJ1-1; a weak D match, TRBD1 (5 bases). This receptor was taken from a man in his late teens or twenties in good health. Some clones in this sample may be carry-over from other donors' samples. The sequenced material came from naive CD4+ T cells from PBMCs. This sample's subset: CD45RA+ positively selected. The CDR3 DNA follows: TGTGCCAGCAGCCCGACGGGGGGACGTCAGAGACAAAACACTGAAGCTTTCTTT. Translation: CASSPTGGRQRQNTEAFF.